The count of the clone carrying this TCR beta chain is one. Germline V lookup: CDR1 MNHEY, CDR2 SVGAGI. V shed 6 bases and J 7 bases; nucleotides not matched to a gene: 9. CDR3 length equals 14 residues. Per the original data handling: How many nucleated cells were present was estimated from reference gene primer amplification. Assay used: immunoSEQ multiplex PCR; TCRdb lists only in-frame clones, some missing. V, J and clone size were drawn from that table, and D and trimming were deduced from the DNA. The profile covers over 65,000 clones, with around 90% appearing a single time and about 9% taken by the ten largest. These data originate in a study of blood T cell repertoires in COVID-19. Overall study context: There were acute and convalescent COVID-19 samples, and they came from the United States, Italy and Spain. Nucleic acid was either cDNA or gDNA, and it came from T cells, B-cell-depleted T cells, or PBMCs.

The gene calls are TRBV6-5 and TRBJ2-5; 9 bases are shared with TRBD1. The receptor was isolated from a human donor in a cohort sampled during active COVID-19. The specimen was peripheral blood. The CDR3 here is CASSTNRGQGTQYF. CDR3 bases: TGTGCCAGCAGCACTAACAGGGGGCAGGGGACCCAGTACTTC.